This T cell receptor beta chain was sequenced during a study of cytomegalovirus exposure and HLA in healthy donors. Study-wide context: The approximately 610 first-cohort repertoires shared a platform with the 120 validation repertoires, as reported in a later analysis.

About this clone itself: Its antigen remains unidentified.

Regarding the study as a whole: Later, an analysis found that TCR clusters from the first cohort tended to co-occur in the roughly 110 validation repertoires.

TCRdb's copy holds only in-frame clones and misses some; the assay was immunoSEQ multiplex PCR. The sample gives 100,000 to 150,000 clones, about 96% of which show up once; about 1.7% is in the top ten. The sequencing input was PBMCs. The TCR comes from a man aged 18 to 29 in good health and CMV-seronegative.

The CDR3 sequence is CASSGPQGLGHNEQFF. DNA for the CDR3: TGTGCCAGCAGCGGGCCCCAGGGACTGGGGCACAATGAGCAGTTCTTC. The chain joins TRBV9 to TRBJ2-1; D possibly corresponds to TRBD2 (6 bases). CDR3 length: 16 residues. Per the germline V gene, CDR1 is SGDLS and CDR2 is YYNGEE. Deletions cut 3 bases from V and 5 bases from J, with 18 bases between.